The clone carrying this T cell receptor beta chain was detected only a few times. The antigen remains undetermined. The data stem from a study of beta chain features in type 1 diabetes. Study details: Across every sample, 107,917,701 sorted cells were examined in total. Findings and caveats of the study: The study found that naive, central memory and Treg TCRB repertoires appeared more similar in patients than in healthy donors. Across all four CD4+ subsets, people with type 1 diabetes showed modestly shorter TCRB CDR3s.

Without exception, sorted populations had purity beyond 98%. Reverse transcription of all isolated RNA meant that expressed TCRB transcripts were sequenced. The method was immunoSEQ multiplex PCR; TCRdb's version includes in-frame clones alone and lacks a portion of them. The top ten hold 2.6% of the sample, which has 100,000 to 150,000 clones, 15% to 20% seen once. V was clipped by 1 base and J by 1 base, with 10 bases between them. The CDR3 consists of 15 residues. Germline V gene lookup returns CDR1 SGHTA and CDR2 FQGNSA. The rearrangement links TRBV7-2 to TRBJ2-5; D remains ambiguous. The source material was central memory CD4+ T cells from blood. This clonotype was sampled from a man between 18 and 29 years old with type 1 diabetes. CDR3 protein: CASSLGSSLQETQYF. DNA of the CDR3: TGTGCCAGCAGCTTAGGATCCAGCCTCCAAGAGACCCAGTACTTC.